This entry lists 3 T cell receptor beta chains sequenced from one sample in a study of blood T cell repertoires in COVID-19. TCRdb's table, derived via immunoSEQ multiplex PCR, lists solely in-frame clones and lacks some. The sample includes roughly 36,000 clones, about 90% of them seen just once. Sequences were obtained from peripheral blood. The receptors come from an elderly man with active COVID-19.

The chain recombines TRBV11-2 with TRBJ2-5; D perhaps matches TRBD2 (6 bases). This CDR3 has 16 amino acids. Per the germline V gene, CDR1 is SGHAT and CDR2 is FQNNGV. Deletions cut 4 bases from V and 4 bases from J, with 19 bases between. The CDR3 nucleotides read TGTGCCAGCAGCTCCCCCACCCGTGGAGGGCCAGAGACCCAGTACTTC. It translates to CASSSPTRGGPETQYF.

The chain links TRBV5-6 to TRBJ2-1; D perhaps matches TRBD1 (6 bases). The CDR3 has 15 amino acids. Trimming took 2 bases from V and 6 from J, leaving 15 bases between them. Germline CDR1 reads SGHDT; CDR2 reads YYEEEE. The CDR3 loop reads CASSFPGLGGNEQFF. CDR3 nucleotides: TGTGCCAGCAGCTTTCCGGGGCTAGGGGGCAATGAGCAGTTCTTC.

A few counts support this clone. V gene TRBV3-1 (or the pseudogene TRBV3-2) combines with J gene TRBJ2-5, with 12 positions matching TRBD2. Trimming took 8 bases from V and 5 from J; bases not matched to a gene: 9. The CDR3 spans 15 residues. Germline V gives CDR1 LGHDT, CDR2 YNNKEL (reference sequence). The CDR3 loop reads CASEGLAGRVETQYF. The CDR3 DNA is TGTGCCAGCGAGGGACTAGCGGGTCGTGTGGAGACCCAGTACTTC.